The 9 T cell receptor beta chains presented below share a single source sample, sequenced in a study of shared clonotypes between healthy human individuals. This table comes from immunoSEQ multiplex PCR, and its TCRdb copy is limited to in-frame clones, with some not included. Here the sample spans around 2.1 million clones, 95% being singletons. Sample: naive CD4+ T cells sorted from blood. Subset reported: CD45RA+ positively selected. The receptors here all came from a young man in good health.

As DNA, the CDR3 is TGTGCCAGCTCAACAGGGGGTGGCTACAATGAGCAGTTCTTC. This encodes CASSTGGGYNEQFF. This chain uses TRBV19 with TRBJ2-1, with 8 bases matching TRBD1. With 9 bases clipped from V and 3 bases from J, the junction kept 7 bases outside the gene matches. The CDR3 is 14 amino acids. Germline V CDR1 and CDR2: LNHDA, SQIVND (reference sequence).

J is TRBJ2-5 and V is TRBV5-1, with D tentatively TRBD1 (6 bases). In germline, CDR1 is SGHRS, CDR2 YFSETQ. The CDR3 has 14 residues. V lost 4 bases, J lost 5 bases, and 15 bases lay in between. The CDR3 bases are TGCGCCAGCAGCCGAACAGGGTCCTGGGAGACCCAGTACTTC. As protein: CASSRTGSWETQYF.

V usage is TRBV6-6 and J usage is TRBJ2-1, with D tentatively TRBD2 (6 bases). The CDR3 has 16 amino acids. CDR1 is MNHNY, CDR2 SVGAGI, per germline (reference sequence). Trimming cost V 0 bases and J 5 bases, with 14 bases left between them. This CDR3 reads CASSYSYGSGHNEQFF. CDR3 DNA sequence: TGTGCCAGCAGTTACTCGTACGGGAGTGGGCACAATGAGCAGTTCTTC.

V usage is TRBV5-5 and J usage is TRBJ2-3; TRBD2 matches at 10 bases. Germline V gene lookup returns CDR1 SGHKS and CDR2 YYEKEE (reference sequence). This CDR3 comprises 15 residues. J gave up 3 bases and V 0 bases, and 1 base lay outside the gene matches. The CDR3, as DNA: TGTGCCAGCAGCTTGGTTAGCGGGGGGACAGATACGCAGTATTTT. Its protein product is CASSLVSGGTDTQYF.

The chain combines TRBV6-6 with TRBJ1-1; D is undetermined. The length of the CDR3 is 12 residues. Trimming shortened V by 4 bases and J by 1 base, and 4 bases separated the two germline ends. Germline loops: CDR1 MNHNY, CDR2 SVGAGI (reference sequence). The CDR3 DNA reads TGTGCCAGCAGTTTGACGAACACTGAAGCTTTCTTT. It specifies CASSLTNTEAFF.

The chain uses TRBV2 and TRBJ2-5, with D possibly being TRBD1 (6 bases). CDR3 length: 13 amino acids. CDR1 SNHLY and CDR2 FYNNEI come from the germline V gene. V was clipped by 4 bases and J by 5 bases, with 11 bases between them. In DNA, the CDR3 is TGTGCCAGCAGTGGCCCAGGGGCCGAGACCCAGTACTTC. This translates into CASSGPGAETQYF.

This chain joins TRBV11-2 and TRBJ2-1; 7 bases line up with TRBD2. Germline assignment: CDR1 SGHAT and CDR2 FQNNGV. Trimming at V came to 5 bases and at J to 5 bases, leaving 6 bases not matched to a gene. This CDR3 region has 14 residues. CDR3 in DNA: TGTGCCAGCAGCCATCCTCTAGCGGACAATGAGCAGTTCTTC. Amino acids: CASSHPLADNEQFF.

The chain is built from TRBV7-2 and TRBJ2-2, with D maybe TRBD2 (5 bases). Germline-derived CDR1 and CDR2 are SGHTA and FQGNSA. V lost 2 bases and J 7 bases, leaving 8 bases between the germline ends. This CDR3 has 13 residues. As DNA, the CDR3 is TGTGCCAGCAGCTTAAGCGGCGGCGGGGAGCTGTTTTTT. Its translation: CASSLSGGGELFF.

On this clone: Other DNA sequences in the sample encode the same CDR3. The chain recombines TRBV7-9 with TRBJ2-3; D gene ambiguous. CDR3 size: 12 residues. Germline V gives CDR1 SEHNR, CDR2 FQNEAQ (reference sequence). The V and J ends lost 3 bases and 6 bases respectively, with 7 bases between them. CDR3 in amino acids: CASSLSSDTQYF. CDR3 nucleotide sequence: TGTGCCAGCAGCTTGTCGTCGGATACGCAGTATTTT.